The sequence of this TCR beta chain was determined in a study of molecular identifiers for immune sequencing clone quantification. Findings of the study overall: Effector cells had over 99% of their molecules in clones above 20 RNA copies, while naive cells had under 1%.

TCRdb fed the PCR reads into MiXCR, producing one record per CDR3 protein. The sample holds about 640,000 distinct CDR3 sequences, 20% seen once. Germline V gives CDR1 SGDLS, CDR2 YYNGEE. The CDR3 totals 17 residues. Sorted naive CD8 T cells, roughly 17,000 to 1,100,000, were sequenced from 10%, 30% or 50% RNA. Researchers sorted naive CD8 T cells as cells that were CD8+CD4-CCR7+CD45RA+. In the case of this clonotype: The antigen is unknown. This may stem from a read error, because a much larger clone lies one nucleotide away.

The sequencing sample was made of naive CD8+ T cells from blood, with Jurkat cell RNA spiked in. Subset indicated: FACS-sorted CD8+CD4-CCR7+CD45RA+ naive T cells. This receptor was taken from a human donor in good health. Some libraries in this study had Jurkat cell RNA spiked in. This chain uses TRBV9 with TRBJ2-2, with D maybe TRBD2 (5 bases). CDR3 DNA sequence: TGTGCCGGCAGCGTAGGAGGTAGTTGGAGAGGCACCGGGGAGCTGTTTTTT. Amino acid sequence: CAGSVGGSWRGTGELFF.